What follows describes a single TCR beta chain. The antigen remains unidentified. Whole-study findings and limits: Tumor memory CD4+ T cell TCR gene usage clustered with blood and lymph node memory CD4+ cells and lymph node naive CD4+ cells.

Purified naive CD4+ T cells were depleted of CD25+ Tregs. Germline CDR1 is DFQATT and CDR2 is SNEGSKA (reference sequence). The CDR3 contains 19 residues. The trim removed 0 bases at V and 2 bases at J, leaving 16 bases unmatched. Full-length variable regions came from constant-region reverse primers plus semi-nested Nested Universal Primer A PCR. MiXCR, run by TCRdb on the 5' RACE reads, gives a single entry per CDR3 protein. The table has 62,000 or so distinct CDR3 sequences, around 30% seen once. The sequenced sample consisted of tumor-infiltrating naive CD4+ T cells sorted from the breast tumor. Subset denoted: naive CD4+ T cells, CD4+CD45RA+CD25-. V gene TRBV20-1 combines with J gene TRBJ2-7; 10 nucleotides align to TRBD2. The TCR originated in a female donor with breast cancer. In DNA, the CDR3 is TGCAGTGCTAGAGATTTGAAGGGGCTAGCGGGGGATACGCCCTACGAGCAGTACTTC. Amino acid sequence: CSARDLKGLAGDTPYEQYF.